The clone carrying this TCR beta chain has only a few counts. This specimen comes from a study of tumor-infiltrating lymphocytes in primary liver carcinoma. Study details: Between 4.2 and 10 cm across, the tumors were all of stage T1-T3 N0M0.

This CDR3 contains 14 residues. Trimming removed 7 bases from V and 1 base from J, with 14 bases in between. Per germline, CDR1 MDHEN and CDR2 SYDVKM. RNA and DNA were co-extracted from 20-30 mg of unsorted bulk tissue. Patients underwent surgical resection for primary liver carcinoma. Over 75% of the cells in every tumor sample were viable tumor cells. TCR beta cDNA was made from 500 ng total RNA with a constant-region primer. The TCR beta library was amplified through three nested multiplex PCR rounds in a modified ARM-PCR procedure. TRBV1-TRBV30 forward and Cbeta reverse primers drove the first two roughly 10-cycle rounds. TCRdb called the multiplex PCR reads again in MiXCR, with one record for every CDR3 protein. Of approximately 73,000 distinct CDR3 sequences detected, 65% to 75% appear once; the ten largest clones hold about 13%.

This sequence was found in a woman in her sixties with primary liver carcinoma and hepatitis B virus infection. The specimen sequenced was liver tumor tissue from sampling region 4. Subset: tumor region T4, right-lateral pole. The J gene is TRBJ2-7, the V gene TRBV28, with D possibly being TRBD1 or TRBD2 (7 bases each). As DNA, the CDR3 is TGTGCCAGCATCCAGGGGGGGGCTTCCTACGAGCAGTACTTC. Amino acid sequence: CASIQGGASYEQYF.